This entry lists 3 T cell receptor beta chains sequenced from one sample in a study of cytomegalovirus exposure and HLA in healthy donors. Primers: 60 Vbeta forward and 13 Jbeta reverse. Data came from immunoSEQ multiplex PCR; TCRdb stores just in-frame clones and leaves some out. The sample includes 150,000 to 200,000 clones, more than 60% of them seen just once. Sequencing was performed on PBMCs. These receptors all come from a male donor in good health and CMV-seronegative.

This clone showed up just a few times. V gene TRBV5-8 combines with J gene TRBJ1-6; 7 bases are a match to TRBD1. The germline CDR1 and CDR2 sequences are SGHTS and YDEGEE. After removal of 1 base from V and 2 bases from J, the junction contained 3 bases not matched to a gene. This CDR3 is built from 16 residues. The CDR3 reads CASSLTGVPYNSPLHF. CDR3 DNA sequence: TGTGCCAGCAGCTTGACAGGGGTTCCCTATAATTCACCCCTCCACTTT.

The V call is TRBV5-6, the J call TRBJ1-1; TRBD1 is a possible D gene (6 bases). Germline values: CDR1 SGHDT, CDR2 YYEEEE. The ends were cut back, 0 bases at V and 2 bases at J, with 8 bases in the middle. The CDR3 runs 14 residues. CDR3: CASSLGGGNTEAFF. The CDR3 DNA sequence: TGTGCCAGCAGCTTGGGGGGGGGCAACACTGAAGCTTTCTTT.

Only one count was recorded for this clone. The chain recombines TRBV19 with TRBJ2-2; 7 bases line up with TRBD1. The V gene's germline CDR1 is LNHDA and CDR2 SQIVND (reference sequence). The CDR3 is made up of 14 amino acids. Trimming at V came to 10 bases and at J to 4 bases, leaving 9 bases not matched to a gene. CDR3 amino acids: CATREQGSTGELFF. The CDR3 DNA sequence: TGTGCCACAAGAGAACAGGGGAGCACCGGGGAGCTGTTTTTT.